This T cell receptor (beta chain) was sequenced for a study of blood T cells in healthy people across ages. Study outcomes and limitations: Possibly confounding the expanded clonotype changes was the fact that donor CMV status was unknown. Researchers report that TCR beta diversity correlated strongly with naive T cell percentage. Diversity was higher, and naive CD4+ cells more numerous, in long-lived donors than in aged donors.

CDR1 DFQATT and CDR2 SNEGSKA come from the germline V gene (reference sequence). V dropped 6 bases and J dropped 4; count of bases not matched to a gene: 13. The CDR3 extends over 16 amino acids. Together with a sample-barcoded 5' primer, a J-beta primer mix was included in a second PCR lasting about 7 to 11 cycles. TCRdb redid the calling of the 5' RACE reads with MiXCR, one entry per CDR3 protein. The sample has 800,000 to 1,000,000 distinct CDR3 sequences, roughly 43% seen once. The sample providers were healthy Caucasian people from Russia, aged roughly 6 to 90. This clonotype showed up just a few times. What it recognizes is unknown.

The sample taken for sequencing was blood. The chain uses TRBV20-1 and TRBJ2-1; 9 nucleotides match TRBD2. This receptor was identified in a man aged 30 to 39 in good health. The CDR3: CSASTLAGALYNEQFF. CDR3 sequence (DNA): TGCAGTGCCTCAACCTTAGCGGGGGCTTTATACAATGAGCAGTTCTTC.